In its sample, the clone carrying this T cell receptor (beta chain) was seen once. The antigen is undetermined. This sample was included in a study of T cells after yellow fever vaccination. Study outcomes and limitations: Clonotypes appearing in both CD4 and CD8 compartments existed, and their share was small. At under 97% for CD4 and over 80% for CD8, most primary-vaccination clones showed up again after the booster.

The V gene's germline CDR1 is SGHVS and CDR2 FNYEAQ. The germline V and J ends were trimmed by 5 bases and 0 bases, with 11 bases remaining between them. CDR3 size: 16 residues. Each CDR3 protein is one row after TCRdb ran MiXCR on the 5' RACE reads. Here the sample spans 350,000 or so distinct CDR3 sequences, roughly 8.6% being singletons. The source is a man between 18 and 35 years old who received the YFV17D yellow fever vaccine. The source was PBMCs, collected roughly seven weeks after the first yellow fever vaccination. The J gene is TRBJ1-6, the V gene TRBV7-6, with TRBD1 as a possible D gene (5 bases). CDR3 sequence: CASSHRGVSYNSPLHF. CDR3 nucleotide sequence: TGTGCCAGCAGCCACCGGGGGGTCTCCTATAATTCACCCCTCCACTTT.